Following are 8 T cell receptor beta chains from one sample sequenced in a study of blood T cell repertoires in COVID-19. Data came from immunoSEQ multiplex PCR; TCRdb stores just in-frame clones and leaves some out. The sample has tens of thousands of clones, 55% to 80% seen once. Source material: peripheral blood. These receptors came from a human donor in a cohort sampled during active COVID-19.

This sequence joins TRBV11-2 and TRBJ2-3, with TRBD2 matching over 9 bases. V lost 5 bases and J lost 0; bases outside the gene matches: 9. This CDR3 has 17 residues. The germline gives CDR1 SGHAT, CDR2 FQNNGV. The CDR3 region has the DNA TGTGCCAGCAGCCCCCCCGCGGGAGGGGGAAGCACAGATACGCAGTATTTT. It encodes CASSPPAGGGSTDTQYF.

J is TRBJ2-1 and V is TRBV7-2; 8 bases fit TRBD2. This CDR3 comprises 14 residues. Germline trimming cut 6 bases from V and 14 bases from J; bases unmatched to any gene: 15. Germline CDR1 is SGHTA and CDR2 is FQGNSA. CDR3 sequence reads: CASSKDMTGGQKFF. CDR3 sequence (DNA): TGTGCCAGCAGTAAGGATATGACGGGAGGGCAGAAGTTCTTC. Using reference TRBV7-2 and TRBJ2-1 for the parts outside the CDR3, the full variable domain is GAGVSQSPSNKVTEKGKDVELRCDPISGHTALYWYRQSLGQGLEFLIYFQGNSAPDKSGLPSDRFSAERTGGSVSTLTIQRTQQEDSAVYLCASSKDMTGGQKFFGPGTRLTVL.

This clone has just one count. The V gene is TRBV9, the J gene TRBJ2-1; 7 bases are a match to TRBD1. V lost 0 bases to trimming and J lost 8 bases; unmatched junction nucleotides: 2. CDR1 is SGDLS and CDR2 is YYNGEE in the germline V gene. The CDR3 covers 13 residues. In DNA, the CDR3 is TGTGCCAGCAGCGTAGAAGGGGGCTATGAGCAGTTCTTC. Protein: CASSVEGGYEQFF.

The chain joins TRBV4-3 to TRBJ1-5; 7 bases align to TRBD1. V gave up 2 bases and J gave up 6 bases; unmatched junction bases: 4. The germline gives CDR1 LGHNA, CDR2 YSLEER. The CDR3 sequence is 14 residues long. The CDR3 sequence is CASSQTGAGQPQHF. The CDR3 coding sequence is TGCGCCAGCAGCCAAACAGGGGCAGGTCAGCCCCAGCATTTT.

The chain couples TRBV19 to TRBJ2-2; 8 bases are shared with TRBD2. CDR3 length: 16 amino acids. CDR1 is LNHDA and CDR2 is SQIVND in the germline V gene (reference sequence). V gave up 7 bases and J gave up 4 bases; unmatched junction bases: 11. CDR3 sequence: CASTWGAGGPTGELFF. For the CDR3, the DNA is TGTGCCAGTACCTGGGGTGCGGGAGGTCCCACCGGGGAGCTGTTTTTT.

The chain is built from TRBV7-3 and TRBJ1-1; perhaps TRBD1 as D (5 bases). The V gene's germline CDR1 is SGHTA and CDR2 FQGTGA. V lost 3 bases and J 6 bases, leaving 11 bases between the germline ends. This CDR3 region has 13 residues. CDR3 loop: CASSFARGSEAFF. The DNA of the CDR3 is TGTGCCAGCAGCTTCGCGCGGGGGTCTGAAGCTTTCTTT.

This clone has only one observation. This chain connects TRBV11-2 to TRBJ2-5; tentatively, D is TRBD1 (5 bases). Trimming stripped 5 bases from V and 5 bases from J, with 21 bases between. Germline CDR1 is SGHAT and CDR2 is FQNNGV. CDR3 length: 16 residues. This chain's CDR3 is CASSTATTESMETQYF. The CDR3 DNA reads TGTGCCAGCAGCACCGCCACGACAGAGAGCATGGAGACCCAGTACTTC.

The rearrangement joins TRBV28 to TRBJ1-2; 7 positions agree with TRBD1. Losses at the gene ends were 5 bases for V and 2 bases for J; bases not matched to a gene: 5. The length of the CDR3 is 14 residues. Germline loops: CDR1 MDHEN, CDR2 SYDVKM. The CDR3 DNA reads as TGTGCCAGCAGTATAACAGGGGAAAACTATGGCTACACCTTC. It is translated as CASSITGENYGYTF.